Given below is one TCR beta chain in context. What it binds is unknown. Measured with immunoSEQ multiplex PCR; TCRdb has only the in-frame clones, and not every one. This sample has 150,000 or so clones, with about 91% found just once. The source of the sample is a study of T cell responses to AZD1222 COVID-19 vaccine. The overall study: Second doses at about 4 or about 12 weeks were pooled.

CDR3 length: 19 amino acids. Germline trimming cut 2 bases from V and 0 bases from J; bases unmatched to any gene: 9. CDR1 is SGHTA and CDR2 is FQGTGA in the germline V gene. Findings and limits, study-wide: Donors in the cohort were predominantly white British and more often female, and clonal diversity was possibly underestimated.

The TCR originated in an adult in good health. The source was peripheral blood, collected on day 0 of AZD1222 vaccination. V is TRBV7-3 and J is TRBJ2-1, with TRBD2 identical over 11 bases. In nucleotides, the CDR3 is TGTGCCAGCAGCTTAGTATTAGCGGGAGGGTTAGGCTCCTACAATGAGCAGTTCTTC. This sequence encodes CASSLVLAGGLGSYNEQFF. The full variable domain, in which reference TRBV7-3 and TRBJ2-1 provide the parts outside the CDR3, is GAGVSQTPSNKVTEKGKYVELRCDPISGHTALYWYRQSLGQGPEFLIYFQGTGAADDSGLPNDRFFAVRPEGSVSTLKIQRTERGDSAVYLCASSLVLAGGLGSYNEQFFGPGTRLTVL.